Here is one T cell receptor (beta chain) with its context. This specimen belongs to a study of blood T cell repertoires in COVID-19. Sequenced by immunoSEQ multiplex PCR; TCRdb stores in-frame clones only, minus some. The sample has some 110,000 clones; 70% to 85% are singletons. The length of the CDR3 is 15 residues. V trimming: 4 bases; J trimming: 4 bases; junction bases outside the gene matches: 8. The germline V gene encodes CDR1 SGHRS and CDR2 YFSETQ. Specimen: peripheral blood. The chain couples TRBV5-1 to TRBJ2-5; 9 bases are a match to TRBD1. The source of this sequence is a man aged 45-65 years with acute or convalescent COVID-19. The CDR3 DNA is TGCGCCAGCAGCCCGGGACAGGGTATAGTAGAGACCCAGTACTTC. Translated: CASSPGQGIVETQYF. The whole variable domain, filled in from reference TRBV5-1 and TRBJ2-5, reads KAGVTQTPRYLIKTRGQQVTLSCSPISGHRSVSWYQQTPGQGLQFLFEYFSETQRNKGNFPGRFSGRQFSNSRSEMNVSTLELGDSALYLCASSPGQGIVETQYFGPGTRLLVL.